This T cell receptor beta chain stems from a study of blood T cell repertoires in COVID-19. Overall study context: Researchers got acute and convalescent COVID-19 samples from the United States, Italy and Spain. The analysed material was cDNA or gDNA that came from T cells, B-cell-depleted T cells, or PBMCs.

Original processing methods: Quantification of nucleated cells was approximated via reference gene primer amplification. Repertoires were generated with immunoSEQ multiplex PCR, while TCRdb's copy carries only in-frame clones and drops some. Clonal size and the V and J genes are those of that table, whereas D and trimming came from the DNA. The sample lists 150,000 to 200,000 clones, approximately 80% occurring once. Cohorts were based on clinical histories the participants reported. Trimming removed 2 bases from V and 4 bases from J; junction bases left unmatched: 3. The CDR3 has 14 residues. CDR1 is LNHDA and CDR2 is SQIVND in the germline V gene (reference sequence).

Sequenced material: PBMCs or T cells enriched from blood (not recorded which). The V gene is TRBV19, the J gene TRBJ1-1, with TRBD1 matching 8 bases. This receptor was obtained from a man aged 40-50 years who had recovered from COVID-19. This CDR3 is CASSITGGATEAFF. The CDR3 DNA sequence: TGTGCCAGTAGTATAACAGGGGGGGCCACTGAAGCTTTCTTT.